Described below is a single T cell receptor (beta chain) sequence and its context. Its antigen is not identified. A much bigger clone sits one base away, suggesting this may be a read error. The study amplified TCR beta CDR3 regions using RNA transcripts. First-round RT-PCR relied on HTBI primers, and a second-round multiplex PCR came next. In TCRdb, the multiplex PCR reads were re-called with MiXCR into one record per CDR3 protein. The sample holds roughly 700,000 distinct CDR3 sequences, 40% seen once. The sample belongs to a study of Graves' ophthalmopathy and Graves' hyperthyroidism. General study findings and limits: For separating ophthalmopathy from stable hyperthyroidism, a 13-signature model gave approximately 90% sensitivity and roughly 79% specificity. For predicting ophthalmopathy progression, the model had more than 60% sensitivity and roughly 72% specificity. Most expanded clonotypes from thyroid (those above 0.001 frequency) were also found in blood.

The V gene end was trimmed by 8 bases and the J gene end by 3 bases; junction bases not matched to a gene: 11. The CDR3 consists of 15 residues. Looked up from germline, CDR1 is SEHNR and CDR2 is FQNEAQ (reference sequence). The genes are TRBV7-9 and TRBJ2-5; TRBD2 matches at 8 bases. The receptor was isolated from an adult man with Graves' ophthalmopathy. The sequencing sample was made of peripheral blood. CDR3 in amino acids: CASGDSGGIKETQYF. CDR3 in DNA: TGTGCCAGCGGCGATTCGGGGGGGATCAAAGAGACCCAGTACTTC.